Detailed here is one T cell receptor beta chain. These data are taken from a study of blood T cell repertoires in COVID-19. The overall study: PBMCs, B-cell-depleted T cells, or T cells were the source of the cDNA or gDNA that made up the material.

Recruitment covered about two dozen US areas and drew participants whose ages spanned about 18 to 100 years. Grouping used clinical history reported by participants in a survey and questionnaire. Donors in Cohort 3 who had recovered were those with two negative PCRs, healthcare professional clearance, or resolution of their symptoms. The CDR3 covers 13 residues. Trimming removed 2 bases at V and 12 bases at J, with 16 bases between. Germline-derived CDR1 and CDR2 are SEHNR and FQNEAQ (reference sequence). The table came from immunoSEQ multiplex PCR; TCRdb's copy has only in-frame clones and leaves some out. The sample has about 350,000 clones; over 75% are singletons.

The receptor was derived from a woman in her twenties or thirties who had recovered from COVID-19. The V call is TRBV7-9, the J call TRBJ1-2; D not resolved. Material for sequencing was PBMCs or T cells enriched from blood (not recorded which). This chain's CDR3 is CASSLIEAGFDTF. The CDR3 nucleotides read TGTGCCAGCAGCTTAATAGAGGCGGGGTTTGACACCTTC.